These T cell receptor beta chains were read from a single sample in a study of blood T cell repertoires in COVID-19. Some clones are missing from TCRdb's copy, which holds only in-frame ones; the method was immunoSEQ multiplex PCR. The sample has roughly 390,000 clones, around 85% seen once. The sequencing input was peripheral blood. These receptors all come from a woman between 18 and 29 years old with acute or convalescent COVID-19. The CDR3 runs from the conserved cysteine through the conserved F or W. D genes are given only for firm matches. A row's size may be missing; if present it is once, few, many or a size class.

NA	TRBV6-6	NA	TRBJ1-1	CASSSAEGDRAFF	TGTGCCAGCAGTTCAGCCGAGGGGGATAGAGCTTTCTTT
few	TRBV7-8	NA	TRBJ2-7	CASSISRDGQYF	TGTGCCAGCAGCATAAGCAGGGATGGGCAGTACTTC
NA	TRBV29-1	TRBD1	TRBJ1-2	CSVWTGGAEVDYTF	TGCAGCGTATGGACAGGGGGCGCCGAAGTGGACTACACCTTC
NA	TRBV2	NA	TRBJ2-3	CASLAGGGTDTQYF	TGTGCCAGTTTGGCGGGCGGGGGCACAGATACGCAGTATTTT
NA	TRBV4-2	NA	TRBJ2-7	CASSQDGGSYEQYF	TGTGCCAGCAGCCAAGATGGGGGGTCCTACGAGCAGTACTTC
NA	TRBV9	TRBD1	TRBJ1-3	CASSVEGTAKNGNTIYF	TGTGCCAGCAGCGTAGAGGGGACAGCTAAAAACGGAAACACCATATATTTT
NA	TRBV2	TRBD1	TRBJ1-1	CASSDSSDRVGSTEAFF	TGTGCCAGCAGTGACTCTTCGGACAGGGTGGGGAGCACTGAAGCTTTCTTT
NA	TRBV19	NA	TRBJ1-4	CASSREQREKLFF	TGTGCCAGTAGCAGGGAACAACGTGAAAAACTGTTTTTT
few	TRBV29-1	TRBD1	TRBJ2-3	CSVRQGSDTQYF	TGCAGCGTTCGACAGGGGTCAGATACGCAGTATTTT
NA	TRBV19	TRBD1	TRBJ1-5	CASRTGLSNQPQHF	TGTGCCAGTCGGACAGGACTTAGCAATCAGCCCCAGCATTTT
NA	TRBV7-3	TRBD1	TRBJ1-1	CASSLRGQGTEAFF	TGTGCCAGCAGCCTCAGGGGGCAGGGCACTGAAGCTTTCTTT
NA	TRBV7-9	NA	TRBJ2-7	CASSPGGYEQYF	TGTGCCAGCAGCCCCGGGGGCTACGAGCAGTACTTC
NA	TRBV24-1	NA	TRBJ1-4	CATSDLARTGEKLFF	TGTGCCACCAGTGATTTGGCGCGGACGGGGGAAAAACTGTTTTTT
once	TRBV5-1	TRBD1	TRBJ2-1	CASSSGQGNEQFF	TGCGCCAGCAGTTCAGGACAGGGGAATGAGCAGTTCTTC
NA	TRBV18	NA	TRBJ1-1	CASSLLTGDTEAFF	TGTGCCAGCTCACTTCTCACAGGTGACACTGAAGCTTTCTTT
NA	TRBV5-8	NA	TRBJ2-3	CASSLGDSDTQYF	TGTGCCAGCAGCTTAGGAGATTCAGATACGCAGTATTTT
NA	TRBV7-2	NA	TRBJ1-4	CASSLSGVATNEKLFF	TGTGCCAGCAGCCTCTCGGGGGTTGCAACTAATGAAAAACTGTTTTTT
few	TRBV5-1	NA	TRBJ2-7	CASSLMGAASYEQYF	TGCGCCAGCAGCTTGATGGGGGCAGCCTCGTACGAGCAGTACTTC
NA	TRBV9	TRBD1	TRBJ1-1	CASSDTGGASTEAFF	TGTGCCAGCAGCGATACAGGGGGGGCGAGCACTGAAGCTTTCTTT
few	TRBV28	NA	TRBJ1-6	CASSGEAGRDNSPLHF	TGTGCCAGCAGTGGGGAGGCGGGGCGCGATAATTCACCCCTCCACTTT
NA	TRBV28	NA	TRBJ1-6	CASNPYSYNSPLHF	TGTGCCAGCAATCCCTACTCCTATAATTCACCCCTCCACTTT
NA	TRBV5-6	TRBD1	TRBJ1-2	CARDGDSRYGYTF	TGTGCCAGAGACGGGGACAGCCGTTATGGCTACACCTTC
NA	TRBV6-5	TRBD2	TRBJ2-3	CATLRLAGEADTQYF	TGTGCCACGCTGAGACTAGCGGGAGAGGCAGATACGCAGTATTTT
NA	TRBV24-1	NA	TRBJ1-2	CATSDLRDSSYGYTF	TGTGCCACCAGTGATTTGCGTGACAGTTCTTATGGCTACACCTTC
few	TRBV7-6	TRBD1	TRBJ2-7	CASSLASQGAIYEQYF	TGTGCCAGCAGCTTAGCCAGCCAGGGGGCAATCTACGAGCAGTACTTC
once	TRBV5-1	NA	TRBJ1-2	CASSLAEGFGYTF	TGCGCCAGCAGCTTGGCCGAGGGCTTTGGCTACACCTTC
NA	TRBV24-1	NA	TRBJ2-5	CATSGSGGETQYF	TGTGCCACCAGCGGTTCAGGGGGGGAGACCCAGTACTTC
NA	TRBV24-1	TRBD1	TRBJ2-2	CATSDTYRGQTGELFF	TGTGCCACCAGTGATACGTACAGGGGGCAGACCGGGGAGCTGTTTTTT
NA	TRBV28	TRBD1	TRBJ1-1	CASSSRDRWLFF	TGTGCCAGCAGTTCCCGGGACAGATGGCTTTTCTTT
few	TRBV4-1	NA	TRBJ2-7	CASSQPIRGTYEQYF	TGCGCCAGCAGCCAACCCATCAGGGGCACCTACGAGCAGTACTTC
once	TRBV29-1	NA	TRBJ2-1	CSISGYNEQFF	TGCAGCATTAGCGGTTACAATGAGCAGTTCTTC
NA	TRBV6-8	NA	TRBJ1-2	CASSTSDRDLNYGYTF	NA
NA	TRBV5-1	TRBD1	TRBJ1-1	CASSSETGTGNTEAFF	TGCGCCAGCAGCTCCGAGACAGGGACGGGGAACACTGAAGCTTTCTTT
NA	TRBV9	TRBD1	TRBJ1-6	CASSGPNDRAILGSPLHF	TGTGCCAGCAGCGGCCCAAATGACAGGGCAATATTAGGTTCACCCCTCCACTTT
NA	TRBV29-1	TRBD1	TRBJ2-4	CSVRGQGGNIQYF	TGCAGCGTTCGTGGACAGGGCGGCAACATTCAGTACTTC
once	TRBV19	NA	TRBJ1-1	CASSPGFAEAFF	TGTGCCAGTTCCCCGGGGTTCGCTGAAGCTTTCTTT
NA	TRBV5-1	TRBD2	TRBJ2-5	CASSLGPSGGQETQYF	TGCGCCAGCAGCTTGGGCCCTAGCGGGGGACAAGAGACCCAGTACTTC
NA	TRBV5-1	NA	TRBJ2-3	CASSLDDNTDTQYF	TGCGCCAGCAGCTTGGACGACAACACAGATACGCAGTATTTT
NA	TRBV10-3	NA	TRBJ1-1	CAISDLPGRNTEAFF	TGTGCCATCAGTGACCTCCCTGGCAGGAACACTGAAGCTTTCTTT
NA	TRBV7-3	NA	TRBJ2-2	CASSLTRVTGELFF	TGTGCCAGCAGCTTAACCAGGGTCACCGGGGAGCTGTTTTTT
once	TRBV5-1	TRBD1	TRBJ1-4	CASSPGQEGEKLFF	TGCGCCAGCAGCCCGGGACAGGAAGGAGAAAAACTGTTTTTT
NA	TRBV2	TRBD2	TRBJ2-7	CASRGGLAIYEQYF	TGTGCCAGCAGGGGTGGACTAGCGATTTACGAGCAGTACTTC
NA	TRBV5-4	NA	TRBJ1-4	CASSLESGPRKEKLFF	TGTGCCAGCAGCTTGGAGTCTGGTCCTAGGAAGGAAAAACTGTTTTTT
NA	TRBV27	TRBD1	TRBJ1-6	CASSLEGAQYSPLHF	TGTGCCAGCAGTTTAGAGGGGGCGCAATATTCACCCCTCCACTTT
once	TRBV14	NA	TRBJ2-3	CASSHSPYPTSTDTQYF	TGTGCCAGCAGCCATTCCCCCTACCCAACTAGCACAGATACGCAGTATTTT
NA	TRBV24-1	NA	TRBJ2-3	CATSDSGLTYTDTQYF	TGTGCCACCAGTGACTCCGGACTGACATACACAGATACGCAGTATTTT
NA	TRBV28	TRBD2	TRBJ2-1	CASSFALAVSYNEQFF	TGTGCCAGCAGTTTTGCGCTAGCGGTCTCCTACAATGAGCAGTTCTTC
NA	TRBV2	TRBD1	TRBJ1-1	CASSEAGQGTEAFF	TGTGCCAGCAGTGAAGCGGGACAGGGGACTGAAGCTTTCTTT
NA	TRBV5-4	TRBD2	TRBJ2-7	CASSPGTSGSREQYF	TGTGCCAGCAGCCCGGGGACTAGCGGGAGTCGGGAGCAGTACTTC
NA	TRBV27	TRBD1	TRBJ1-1	CASSLTFTGATEAFF	TGTGCCAGCAGTTTAACCTTTACAGGGGCCACTGAAGCTTTCTTT
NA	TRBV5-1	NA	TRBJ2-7	CASSSSPLGGEQYF	TGCGCCAGCAGCTCCTCCCCGCTGGGGGGAGAGCAGTACTTC
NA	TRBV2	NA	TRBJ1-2	CASSEGGNPNYGYTF	TGTGCCAGCAGTGAAGGGGGCAACCCTAACTATGGCTACACCTTC
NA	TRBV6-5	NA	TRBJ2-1	CAIRPRNSYNEQFF	TGTGCCATCAGGCCCAGAAATTCCTACAATGAGCAGTTCTTC
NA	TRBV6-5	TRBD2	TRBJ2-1	CASRVAGELNEQFF	TGTGCCAGCCGGGTAGCGGGAGAGCTCAATGAGCAGTTCTTC
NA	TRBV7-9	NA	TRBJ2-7	CASSLGDSTATEQYF	TGTGCCAGCAGCTTAGGAGACTCCACGGCTACCGAGCAGTACTTC